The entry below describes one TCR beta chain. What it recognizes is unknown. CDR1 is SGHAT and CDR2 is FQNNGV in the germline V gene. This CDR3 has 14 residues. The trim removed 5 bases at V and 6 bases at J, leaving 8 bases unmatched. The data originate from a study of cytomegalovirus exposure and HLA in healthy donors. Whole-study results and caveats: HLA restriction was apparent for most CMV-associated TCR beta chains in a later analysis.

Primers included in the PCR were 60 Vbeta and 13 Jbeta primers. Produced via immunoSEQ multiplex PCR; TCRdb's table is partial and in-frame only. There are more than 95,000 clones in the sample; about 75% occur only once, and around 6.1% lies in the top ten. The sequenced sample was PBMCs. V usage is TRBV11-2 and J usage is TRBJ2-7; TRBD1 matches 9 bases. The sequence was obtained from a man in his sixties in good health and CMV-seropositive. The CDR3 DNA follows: TGTGCCAGCAGCCCGCGACAGGGGGGAAGCGAGCAGTACTTC. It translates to CASSPRQGGSEQYF.